What follows are 26 T cell receptor beta chains derived from one specimen sequenced in a study of T cell responses to AZD1222 COVID-19 vaccine. Method: immunoSEQ multiplex PCR; TCRdb's copy keeps in-frame clones and lacks some. The sample carries about 150,000 clones, around nine tenths recorded once. Specimen: peripheral blood, collected 28 days after the second AZD1222 dose. The receptor source for this set is an adult who received the AZD1222 COVID-19 vaccine.

The rearrangement joins TRBV9 to TRBJ1-5; 8 nucleotides match TRBD1. The CDR3 loop spans 15 amino acids. CDR1 is SGDLS and CDR2 is YYNGEE in the germline V gene. Trimming at V came to 2 bases and at J to 4 bases, leaving 5 bases not matched to a gene. The CDR3 is CASSVGTGSNQPQHF. The CDR3 bases are TGTGCCAGCAGCGTCGGGACAGGCAGTAATCAGCCCCAGCATTTT.

The chain combines TRBV9 with TRBJ2-3, with 8 bases matching TRBD1. The CDR3 is 15 amino acids. The germline gives CDR1 SGDLS, CDR2 YYNGEE. Trimming took 1 base from V and 6 from J; bases not matched to a gene: 7. CDR3 sequence (DNA): TGTGCCAGCAGCGTATGGACAGGGCGAGAGGATACGCAGTATTTT. Translating gives CASSVWTGREDTQYF.

J is TRBJ1-4 and V is TRBV28; D gene uncertain. The CDR3 has 14 amino acids. Trimming shortened V by 5 bases and J by 6 bases, and 13 bases separated the two germline ends. The V gene's germline CDR1 is MDHEN and CDR2 SYDVKM. The chain's CDR3 is CASSERVWDEKLFF. CDR3 DNA: TGTGCCAGCAGTGAACGGGTGTGGGATGAAAAACTGTTTTTT.

The chain links TRBV30 to TRBJ1-1; 10 bases fit TRBD1. The CDR3 length is 16 residues. V shed 2 bases, J shed 4 bases, and the junction held 10 bases outside the gene matches. CDR1 and CDR2 (germline): GTSNPN, SVGIG (reference sequence). CDR3: CAWSPPYRDRGTEAFF. The DNA for the CDR3 is TGTGCCTGGAGTCCACCCTACCGGGACAGGGGCACTGAAGCTTTCTTT.

The rearrangement uses TRBV19 and TRBJ2-2, with 7 bases aligning to TRBD1. CDR3 length equals 14 residues. From germline, CDR1 is LNHDA and CDR2 SQIVND (reference sequence). CDR3 bases: TGTGGGTCTACCGACAGGGTCGTCACCGGGGAGCTGTTTTTT. Translating gives CGSTDRVVTGELFF. Looking up the rest from reference TRBV19 and TRBJ2-2 gives the full variable domain: DGGITQSPKYLFRKEGQNVTLSCEQNLNHDAMYWYRQDPGQGLRLIYYSQIVNDFQKGDIAEGYSVSREKKESFPLTVTSAQKNPTAFYLCGSTDRVVTGELFFGEGSRLTVL.

The chain recombines TRBV4-1 with TRBJ2-1, with D perhaps matching TRBD2 (5 bases). Germline assignment: CDR1 MGHRA and CDR2 YSYEKL. The CDR3 extends over 13 amino acids. Trimming shortened V by 0 bases and J by 10 bases, and 10 bases separated the two germline ends. The CDR3 sequence is CASSQESGWEQFF. For the CDR3, the DNA is TGCGCCAGCAGCCAAGAGAGCGGATGGGAGCAGTTCTTC.

The chain couples TRBV12-3 or TRBV12-4 to TRBJ1-2, with 7 bases aligning to TRBD1. The CDR3 has 13 amino acids. V shed 5 bases, J shed 9 bases, and the junction held 9 bases outside the gene matches. This chain's CDR3 is CASSTDRVGRYTF. The CDR3 coding sequence is TGTGCCAGCAGTACAGACAGGGTGGGTCGCTACACCTTC.

The chain links TRBV15 to TRBJ1-2; no clear D gene. Trimming removed 0 bases at V and 1 base at J, with 15 bases between. This CDR3 spans 17 amino acids. The germline V gene has CDR1 LNHNV and CDR2 YYDKDF (reference sequence). The CDR3 nucleotides are TGTGCCACCAGCAGAGATCTAACAGACTTTTGTAACTATGGCTACACCTTC. It translates to CATSRDLTDFCNYGYTF.

The chain couples TRBV5-1 to TRBJ2-7, with 10 nucleotides matching TRBD1. The CDR3 contains 15 residues. V gave up 4 bases and J gave up 3 bases; unmatched junction bases: 7. Germline V gene data show CDR1 as SGHRS and CDR2 as YFSETQ. Written as DNA, the CDR3 is TGCGCCAGCAGCCTCCGACAGGGGGCTGGCTACGAGCAGTACTTC. Translation gives CASSLRQGAGYEQYF.

The V call is TRBV9, the J call TRBJ1-2; D gene uncertain. From germline, CDR1 is SGDLS and CDR2 YYNGEE. V was shortened by 7 bases and J by 7 bases, with 26 bases between the two germline ends. The CDR3 has 16 amino acids. Here the CDR3 DNA reads TGTGCCAGCGGCCAAAGAAGTCTCAGACGGGGTGGTGGCTACACCTTC. As protein: CASGQRSLRRGGGYTF.

The J gene is TRBJ2-7, the V gene TRBV5-4, with unresolved D. CDR1 SGHNT and CDR2 YYREEE come from the germline V gene (reference sequence). This CDR3 is 12 amino acids long. Trimming took off 2 bases at V and 3 bases at J, with 6 bases between the two ends. In nucleotides, the CDR3 is TGTGCCAGCAGCTTTGCGAACTACGAGCAGTACTTC. Residues: CASSFANYEQYF.

This sequence joins TRBV9 and TRBJ2-7, with 7 positions matching TRBD1. This CDR3 has 15 residues. J gave up 4 bases and V 2 bases, and 9 bases lay outside the gene matches. The germline CDR1 and CDR2 sequences are SGDLS and YYNGEE. The DNA for the CDR3 is TGTGCCAGCAGCGTGGGGGACAGCCGCGGGTACGAGCAGTACTTC. The encoded protein is CASSVGDSRGYEQYF.

In DNA, the CDR3 is TGTGCCAGCAGTCCCGCTGGGACGCCTAGCACAGATACGCAGTATTTT. It codes for CASSPAGTPSTDTQYF. The rearrangement joins TRBV6-2 or TRBV6-3 to TRBJ2-3; D tentatively reads TRBD1 or TRBD2 (5 bases each). The CDR3 runs to 16 residues. V gave up 5 bases and J gave up 0 bases, with 15 bases separating them. Looked up from germline, CDR1 is MNHEY and CDR2 is SVGEGT.

The chain combines TRBV24-1 with TRBJ2-7; no firm D call. The V gene's germline CDR1 is KGHDR and CDR2 SFDVKD. CDR3 length equals 13 residues. V lost 4 bases and J lost 2, with 8 bases in between. CDR3 region: CATSEGPPYEQYF. CDR3 nucleotide sequence: TGTGCCACCAGTGAAGGACCTCCCTACGAGCAGTACTTC.

The rearrangement links TRBV5-5 to TRBJ2-6; no firm D call. V lost 0 bases and J lost 1, with 8 bases in between. CDR1 is SGHKS, CDR2 YYEKEE, per germline (reference sequence). This CDR3 has 16 residues. In DNA, the CDR3 is TGTGCCAGCAGCTTGGTCTTGGGTTCTGGGGCCAACGTCCTGACTTTC. It encodes CASSLVLGSGANVLTF. The variable domain in full, with the rest retrieved from reference TRBV5-5 and TRBJ2-6, is DAGVTQSPTHLIKTRGQQVTLRCSPISGHKSVSWYQQVLGQGPQFIFQYYEKEERGRGNFPDRFSARQFPNYSSELNVNALLLGDSALYLCASSLVLGSGANVLTFGAGSRLTVL.

The chain links TRBV27 to TRBJ1-1; D possibly corresponds to TRBD1 (5 bases). Trimming removed 4 bases from V and 4 bases from J, with 10 bases in between. Germline loops: CDR1 MNHEY, CDR2 SMNVEV (reference sequence). The CDR3 consists of 13 residues. The CDR3 spells CASSSQGPTEAFF. The CDR3 nucleotides read TGTGCCAGCAGTTCCCAGGGTCCCACTGAAGCTTTCTTT.

The genes are TRBV19 and TRBJ1-2; 9 nucleotides match TRBD1. From germline, CDR1 is LNHDA and CDR2 SQIVND (reference sequence). V lost 6 bases, J lost 7 bases, and 3 bases stayed unmatched. This CDR3 comprises 12 residues. This chain's CDR3 is CASSDRGFGYTF. As DNA, the CDR3 is TGTGCCAGTAGCGACAGGGGGTTTGGCTACACCTTC.

The rearrangement uses TRBV27 and TRBJ2-3; TRBD2 aligns across 10 bases. The ends lost 6 bases at V and 5 bases at J; junction bases unmatched: 11. The CDR3 spans 16 residues. Germline V gene lookup returns CDR1 MNHEY and CDR2 SMNVEV (reference sequence). The CDR3 protein is CASRSTSGVYRDTQYF. The CDR3 DNA sequence: TGTGCCAGCAGGTCAACTAGCGGGGTTTATCGAGATACGCAGTATTTT.

This chain uses TRBV11-2 with TRBJ2-3; 9 bases line up with TRBD2. This CDR3 comprises 18 residues. V lost 2 bases and J lost 8; bases outside the gene matches: 17. Germline-derived CDR1 and CDR2 are SGHAT and FQNNGV. CDR3 sequence reads: CASSLRASGNPHLTTQYF. The DNA of the CDR3 is TGTGCCAGCAGCTTAAGGGCTAGCGGGAACCCTCACCTTACTACGCAGTATTTT.

The rearrangement joins TRBV5-4 to TRBJ2-5; 9 bases align to TRBD2. With V trimmed by 0 bases and J by 2 bases, 5 bases remained unmatched. CDR3 length: 16 amino acids. Germline V gene data show CDR1 as SGHNT and CDR2 as YYREEE (reference sequence). In nucleotides, the CDR3 is TGTGCCAGCAGCTTGGTGGCGGGGGGGCCACAAGAGACCCAGTACTTC. It specifies CASSLVAGGPQETQYF. Drawing the rest from reference TRBV5-4 and TRBJ2-5, the complete variable domain is ETGVTQSPTHLIKTRGQQVTLRCSSQSGHNTVSWYQQALGQGPQFIFQYYREEENGRGNFPPRFSGLQFPNYSSELNVNALELDDSALYLCASSLVAGGPQETQYFGPGTRLLVL.

The chain combines TRBV18 with TRBJ1-1; D perhaps matches TRBD1 (5 bases). This CDR3 contains 15 residues. Germline lookup yields CDR1 KGHSH and CDR2 LQKENI. V lost 2 bases to trimming and J lost 1 base, with 11 bases between them. The chain's CDR3 is CASSPIDTGNTEAFF. Written as DNA, the CDR3 is TGTGCCAGCTCACCAATTGATACAGGGAACACTGAAGCTTTCTTT.

The V gene is TRBV19, the J gene TRBJ1-5, with D tentatively TRBD1 (5 bases). There are 14 residues in the CDR3. Germline V gene sequence: CDR1 LNHDA, CDR2 SQIVND (reference sequence). Trimming removed 7 bases from V and 2 bases from J, with 12 bases in between. The CDR3 nucleotides read TGTGCCAGTACCCCTCTGGGACGCAATCAGCCCCAGCATTTT. It translates to CASTPLGRNQPQHF.

This chain links TRBV18 with TRBJ2-3, with D perhaps matching TRBD2 (5 bases). The germline V gene has CDR1 KGHSH and CDR2 LQKENI. The CDR3 sequence is 15 residues long. Trimming removed 5 bases from V and 2 bases from J, with 14 bases in between. CDR3 sequence: CASSDRDSPTDTQYF. The CDR3 coding sequence is TGTGCCAGCTCAGATCGGGATTCACCCACAGATACGCAGTATTTT.

This chain links TRBV11-1 with TRBJ2-5; D may be TRBD2 (6 bases). Trimming took 0 bases from V and 0 from J, leaving 17 bases between them. Germline V gene lookup returns CDR1 SGHAT and CDR2 FQDESV (reference sequence). CDR3 length: 18 amino acids. The CDR3 spells CASSLANGTSWYQETQYF. CDR3 coding DNA: TGTGCCAGCAGCTTAGCGAACGGGACTTCCTGGTACCAAGAGACCCAGTACTTC.

J is TRBJ2-1 and V is TRBV30; tentatively, D is TRBD2 (6 bases). Trimming stripped 2 bases from V and 10 bases from J, with 21 bases between. The CDR3 has 15 residues. The germline V gene encodes CDR1 GTSNPN and CDR2 SVGIG (reference sequence). The CDR3 here is CAWSRGSRNYGEQFF. The CDR3 bases are TGTGCCTGGAGTCGGGGGAGTCGGAATTACGGCGAGCAGTTCTTC.

The CDR3 DNA sequence: TGCGCCAGCAGTGCGGACCTTTACGAGCAGTACTTC. It encodes CASSADLYEQYF. The rearrangement joins TRBV10-1 to TRBJ2-7; D uncertain. The germline V gene has CDR1 WNHNN and CDR2 SYGVQD (reference sequence). Trimming pared 4 bases from V and 4 bases from J, leaving 8 bases between. CDR3 length: 12 residues.